The sequence of this T cell receptor (beta chain) was determined in a study of cytomegalovirus exposure and HLA in healthy donors. The primer mix had 60 Vbeta and 13 Jbeta primers. The data were produced by immunoSEQ multiplex PCR, yet TCRdb's version contains in-frame clones alone and is incomplete. The table lists around 120,000 clones, approximately 85% of them singletons. General study points: Sequencing depth across donors, presence/absence analyses assumed, was roughly uniform. While the bulk of TCR sequences proved rare, some public TCRs turned up in many donors. Follow-up analysis seemed to connect common viral pathogens with several of the most significant clusters identified. Some V segments, including TRBV6-2 and TRBV6-3, were excluded as indistinguishable.

Note on this clone: Antigen: not known.

This CDR3 comprises 11 residues. CDR1 is DFQATT, CDR2 SNEGSKA, per germline (reference sequence). V trimming: 7 bases; J trimming: 12 bases; junction bases outside the gene matches: 7. Sequenced sample: PBMCs. The chain combines TRBV20-1 with TRBJ2-1; TRBD1 agrees at 9 bases. The origin of this receptor is a male donor in good health and CMV-seropositive. The chain's CDR3 is CSDGQGLWQFF. The CDR3 DNA reads TGCAGTGATGGACAGGGGCTCTGGCAGTTCTTC.